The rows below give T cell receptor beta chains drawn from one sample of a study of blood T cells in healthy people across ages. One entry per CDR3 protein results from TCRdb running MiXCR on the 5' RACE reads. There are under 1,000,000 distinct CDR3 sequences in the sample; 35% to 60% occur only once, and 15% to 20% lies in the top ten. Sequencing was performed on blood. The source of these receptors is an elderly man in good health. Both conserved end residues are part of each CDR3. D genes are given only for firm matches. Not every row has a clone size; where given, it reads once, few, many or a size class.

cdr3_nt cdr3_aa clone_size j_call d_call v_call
TGTGCCAGCATGGAGCGGCCCACAGATACGCAGTATTTT CASMERPTDTQYF - TRBJ2-3 - TRBV12-3/TRBV12-4
TGTGCCACCAGCAGAGCAGTTGGCGAGCAGTACTTC CATSRAVGEQYF - TRBJ2-7 - TRBV15
TGTGCCAGCAGTTTAAACGGCGGGGACGGCTCCTACGAGCAGTACTTC CASSLNGGDGSYEQYF - TRBJ2-7 - TRBV27
TGTGCCAGCAGTTTTAACAGTGGGGGTCAGCCCCAGCATTTT CASSFNSGGQPQHF - TRBJ1-5 - TRBV27
TGTGCCAGCAGCTTAGATCTGAAAGAGCAGTACTTC CASSLDLKEQYF - TRBJ2-4 - TRBV11-2
TGTGCCAGCAGTTTTCGGGGGGGACACTACTACGAGCAGTACTTC CASSFRGGHYYEQYF - TRBJ2-7 TRBD2 TRBV7-2
TGCAGCGTTGCGGGTAGGACTAGCGGATACGATGAGCAGTACTTC CSVAGRTSGYDEQYF - TRBJ2-4 TRBD2 TRBV29-1
TGTGCCAGCAGTTTTTCCGGGTCTCCTCAGCCCCAGCATTTT CASSFSGSPQPQHF - TRBJ1-5 - TRBV27
TGCAGTTGCCGCTCGGGTTCAACCTACGAGCAGTACTTC CSCRSGSTYEQYF - TRBJ2-7 - TRBV20-1
TGTGCCATCAGCTCAGGGGGCTCTCTACCCTACGAGCAGTACTTC CAISSGGSLPYEQYF - TRBJ2-7 TRBD1 TRBV10-3
TGCAGTGCTAGGAGGGACTCCAACCCCAATGAGCAGTACTTC CSARRDSNPNEQYF - TRBJ2-7 - TRBV20-1
TGTGCCAGCAGCGCGACCTCAGATACGCAGTATTTT CASSATSDTQYF - TRBJ2-3 - TRBV2
TGTACCAGCAGTCCAAGGACGGCCTCCTACGAGCAGTACTTC CTSSPRTASYEQYF - TRBJ2-7 - TRBV27
TGCGCCAGCAGCTCGTTCCCCCAAGAGACCCAGTACTTC CASSSFPQETQYF - TRBJ2-5 - TRBV5-1
TGCGCCAGCAGTCCTTATGGACAGGTTTCCAATGAGCAGTTCTTC CASSPYGQVSNEQFF - TRBJ2-1 TRBD1 TRBV5-1
TGTGCCAGCAGTTTAGGGCAGGGAACGGTGACCTACGAGCAGTACTTC CASSLGQGTVTYEQYF many TRBJ2-7 - TRBV12-3/TRBV12-4
TGTGCCGGCAGCCCCCGGACTAGGACAGATACGCAGTATTTT CAGSPRTRTDTQYF - TRBJ2-3 TRBD2 TRBV7-3
TGTGCCAGCAGCGGAAGACAGGGGAATGGCTACACCTTC CASSGRQGNGYTF few TRBJ1-2 TRBD1 TRBV7-2
TGCGCCAGCAGTCCCGGGACTAGCTCCTACAATGAGCAGTTCTTC CASSPGTSSYNEQFF many TRBJ2-1 TRBD2 TRBV5-1
TGCGCCAGCAGCTGGGGACAGAGGATGAACACTGAAGCTTTCTTT CASSWGQRMNTEAFF - TRBJ1-1 TRBD1 TRBV5-1
TGCAGCGTCCGACTAGCGGGAGATACGAATGAGCAGTACTTC CSVRLAGDTNEQYF few TRBJ2-5 TRBD2 TRBV29-1
TGTGCCACCAGTTATGAAAAACGCGAGCAGTACTTC CATSYEKREQYF - TRBJ2-7 - TRBV10-3